This T cell receptor beta chain derives from a study of T-cell memory formation after mild COVID-19. Study as a whole: In these data, TCR clusters were largely donor specific.

Each CDR3 protein gets one entry after TCRdb re-called the 5' RACE reads with MiXCR. The table includes 100,000 to 150,000 distinct CDR3 sequences, around 6.3% detected once. This clonotype occurred many times. The clonotype was recovered from an adult woman who had mild COVID-19 (a few samples of this study predate the infection). Cell type and time point are not known. The sequencing input was PBMCs or a T cell subset sorted from them (not recorded which).

For the CDR3, the DNA is TGTGCCAGCAGCTTAACCTTAGCGGGAGATCACAATGAGCAGTTCTTC. This gives the protein CASSLTLAGDHNEQFF. This rearrangement joins TRBV7-2 to TRBJ2-1, with TRBD2 matching over 9 bases. In germline, CDR1 is SGHTA, CDR2 FQGNSA. The CDR3 sequence is 16 residues long. After removal of 2 bases from V and 5 bases from J, the junction contained 7 bases not matched to a gene.